This TCR beta chain was obtained from a study of early T cells in non-severe SARS-CoV-2 infection (dated by TCRdb to about 2021). In terms of the full investigation: Bulk RNA from unsorted whole blood was used for TCR sequencing, so alpha and beta chains could not be paired.

Library creation used 5' RACE. Sequencing relied on a NextSeq 500. To correct for sequencing error and PCR bias, the TCR library protocol tagged individual cDNA molecules with unique molecular identifiers. Both TCR alpha and beta chains were sequenced, and tight co-correlation was observed between alpha and beta sequence abundances in each sample. Under the source paper's analysis protocol: Decombinator V4 was used to perform V gene, J gene and CDR3 annotation of TCR sequences. Expanded TCRs were defined as changing significantly between any two time points under a Poisson model with p below 0.0001. TCR abundances were normalised to the total number of TCRs sequenced in each sample and reported as counts per million. TRAV1-2 paired with TRAJ12, TRAJ20 or TRAJ33 defined MAIT TCRs, while TRAV10 paired with TRAJ18 defined iNKT TCRs. A search of VDJdb, accessed on 1 November 2021, was run for TCRs annotated to CMV, EBV and SARS-CoV-2, with TCRs annotated for multiple antigens excluded. The public reads were run again by TCRdb, first through fastp at Q25 and then through MiXCR, and only productive beta chains were kept. When rows share a CDR3 protein, they turn into one entry using the most common DNA and genes. The V and J calls here are based on TCRdb, not the publication. The sample has 35,000 to 40,000 distinct CDR3 sequences on record, 3.5% to 4% of them singletons. About 9% of the sample lies in the top ten.

This clonotype was counted at least ten times. Its antigen target is currently unknown. No base-level quality is on record; no much larger clone is a single base apart. Broader findings and caveats from the paper: VDJdb matching was skewed toward anti-spike CD8 responses and likely underestimated virus-specific expansions, missing private and CD4 specificities.

Including the terminal cysteine and phenylalanine, the CDR3 comprises 13 residues. The kept DNA is CDR3 alone, 39 bases in frame from the first base. V and J lose 2 bases and 5 bases, and a span of 8 bases separates them. A case-control design nested within a healthcare worker cohort in London, UK, was used, with weekly nasopharyngeal swab PCR tests and blood sampling performed. Healthcare workers were recruited between 23 and 31 March 2020, during the week of the UK lockdown, and were followed weekly for up to roughly 16 weeks. Sequencing input: whole blood. The receptor's source is an adult who was a healthcare worker with PCR-confirmed SARS-CoV-2 infection or an uninfected control (not recorded which). The V and J segments used are TRBV12-3 or TRBV12-4 and TRBJ2-3; TRBD2 is a weak D gene call, 6 bases matching. The DNA reads as follows: TGTGCCAGCAGTTTACGGGAGCGAGATACGCAGTATTTT. The resulting protein is CASSLRERDTQYF.